The present TCR beta chain was sequenced within a study of blood T cell repertoires in COVID-19. Whole-study context: There were acute and convalescent COVID-19 samples, and they came from the United States, Italy and Spain. Sources were T cells, B-cell-depleted T cells, or PBMCs; the material itself was cDNA or gDNA.

During active infection, Seattle patients enrolled and were then monitored through disease. Trimming cost V 5 bases and J 1 base, with 22 bases left between them. Germline V CDR1 and CDR2: SGDLS, YYNGEE. The CDR3 runs 18 residues. The repertoire was sequenced with immunoSEQ multiplex PCR; TCRdb's copy has only in-frame clones and lacks some. The sample records approximately 170,000 clones, approximately 86% being singletons. This TCR was sampled from a woman older than 75 with COVID-19, enrolled during active disease. This rearrangement joins TRBV9 to TRBJ1-3; D gene ambiguous. Sequencing was carried out using peripheral blood. The CDR3 nucleotides are TGTGCCAGCAGTCCATCTATCGCCGCGGTCGGTTCTGGAAACACCATATATTTT. This gives the protein CASSPSIAAVGSGNTIYF.